This T cell receptor (beta chain) originates from a study of blood T cell repertoires in COVID-19. Study-level background: Acute and convalescent COVID-19 specimens originated in the United States, Italy and Spain. From T cells, B-cell-depleted T cells, or PBMCs came the material, which was cDNA or gDNA.

A single count supports this clone. Original analysis: Amplified reference gene primers provided the basis for estimating nucleated cell counts. Libraries were prepared by immunoSEQ multiplex PCR; TCRdb keeps only in-frame clonotypes and omits some of them. Clone size and the V and J calls come from that table; the DNA yielded D and trimming. The sample holds approximately 150,000 clones, roughly 80% seen once. Sequencing was carried out using peripheral blood. The TCR sequence derives from a man in his 70s with acute or convalescent COVID-19.

The CDR3 DNA is TGTGCCAGCAGGCCCCTAGCGGAACTTTACGAGCAGTACTTC. The encoded protein is CASRPLAELYEQYF. V is TRBV6-5 and J is TRBJ2-7; 7 positions match TRBD2. CDR3 length: 14 residues. With V trimmed by 6 bases and J by 4 bases, 9 bases remained unmatched. Germline CDR1 and CDR2: MNHEY and SVGAGI.